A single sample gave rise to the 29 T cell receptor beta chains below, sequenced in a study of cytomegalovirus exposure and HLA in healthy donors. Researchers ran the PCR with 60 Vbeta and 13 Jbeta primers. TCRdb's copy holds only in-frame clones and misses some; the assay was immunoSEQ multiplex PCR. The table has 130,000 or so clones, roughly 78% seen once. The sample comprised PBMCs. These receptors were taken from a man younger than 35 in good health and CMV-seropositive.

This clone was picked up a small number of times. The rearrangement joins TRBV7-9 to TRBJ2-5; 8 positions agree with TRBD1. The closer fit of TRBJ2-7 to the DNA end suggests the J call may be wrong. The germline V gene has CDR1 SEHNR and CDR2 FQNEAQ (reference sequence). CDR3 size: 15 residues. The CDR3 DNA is TGTGCCAGCAGCGATAGAGGGACAGGACAAGGCGAGCAGTACTTC. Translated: CASSDRGTGQGEQYF.

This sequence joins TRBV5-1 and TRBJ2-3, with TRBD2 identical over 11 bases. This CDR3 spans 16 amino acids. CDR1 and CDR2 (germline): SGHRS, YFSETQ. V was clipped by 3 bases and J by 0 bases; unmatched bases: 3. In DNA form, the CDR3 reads TGCGCCAGCAGCTCGACTAGCGGGGTTAGCACAGATACGCAGTATTTT. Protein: CASSSTSGVSTDTQYF.

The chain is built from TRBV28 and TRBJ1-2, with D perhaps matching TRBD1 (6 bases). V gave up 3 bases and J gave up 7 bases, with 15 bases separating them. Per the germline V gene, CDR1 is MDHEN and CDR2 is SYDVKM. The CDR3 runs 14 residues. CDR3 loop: CASSFGIRGGGYTF. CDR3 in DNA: TGTGCCAGCAGTTTCGGAATCAGGGGCGGTGGCTACACCTTC.

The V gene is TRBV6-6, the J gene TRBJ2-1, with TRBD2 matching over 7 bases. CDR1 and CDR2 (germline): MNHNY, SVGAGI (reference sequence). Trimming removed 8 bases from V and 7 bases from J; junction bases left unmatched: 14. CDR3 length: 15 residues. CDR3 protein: CASGEWEGGKNEQFF. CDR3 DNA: TGTGCCAGCGGGGAGTGGGAGGGAGGTAAAAATGAGCAGTTCTTC.

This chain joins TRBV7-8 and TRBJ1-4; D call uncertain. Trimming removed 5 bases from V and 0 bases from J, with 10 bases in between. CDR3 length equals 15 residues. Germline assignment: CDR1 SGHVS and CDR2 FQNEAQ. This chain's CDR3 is CASSPWPATNEKLFF. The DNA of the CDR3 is TGTGCCAGCAGCCCATGGCCAGCAACTAATGAAAAACTGTTTTTT. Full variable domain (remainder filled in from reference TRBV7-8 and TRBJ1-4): GAGVSQSPRYKVAKRGQDVALRCDPISGHVSLFWYQQALGQGPEFLTYFQNEAQLDKSGLPSDRFFAERPEGSVSTLKIQRTQQEDSAVYLCASSPWPATNEKLFFGSGTQLSVL.

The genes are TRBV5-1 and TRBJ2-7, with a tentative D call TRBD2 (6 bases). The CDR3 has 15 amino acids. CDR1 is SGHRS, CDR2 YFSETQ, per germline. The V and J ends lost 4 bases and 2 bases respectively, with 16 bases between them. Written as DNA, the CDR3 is TGCGCCAGCAGCGGCCAAGCCTCGGGGGCCTACGAGCAGTACTTC. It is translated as CASSGQASGAYEQYF.

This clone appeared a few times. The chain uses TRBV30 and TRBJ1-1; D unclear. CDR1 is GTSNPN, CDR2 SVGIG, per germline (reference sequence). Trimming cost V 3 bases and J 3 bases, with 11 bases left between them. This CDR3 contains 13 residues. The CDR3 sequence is CAWSSTDDTEAFF. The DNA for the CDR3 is TGTGCCTGGAGCAGCACAGACGACACTGAAGCTTTCTTT.

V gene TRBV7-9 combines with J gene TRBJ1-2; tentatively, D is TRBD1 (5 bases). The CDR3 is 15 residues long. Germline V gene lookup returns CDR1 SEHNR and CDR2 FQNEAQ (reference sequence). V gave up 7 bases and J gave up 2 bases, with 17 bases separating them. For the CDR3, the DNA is TGTGCCAGCACCTACTGGGGCGGGAGAAACTATGGCTACACCTTC. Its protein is CASTYWGGRNYGYTF.

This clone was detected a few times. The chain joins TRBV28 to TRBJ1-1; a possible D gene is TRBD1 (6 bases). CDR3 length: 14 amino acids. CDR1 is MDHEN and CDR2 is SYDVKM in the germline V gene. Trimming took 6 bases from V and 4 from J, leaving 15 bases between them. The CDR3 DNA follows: TGTGCCAGCAGGTCCCAAGGGGGGGGCACTGAAGCTTTCTTT. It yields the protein CASRSQGGGTEAFF.

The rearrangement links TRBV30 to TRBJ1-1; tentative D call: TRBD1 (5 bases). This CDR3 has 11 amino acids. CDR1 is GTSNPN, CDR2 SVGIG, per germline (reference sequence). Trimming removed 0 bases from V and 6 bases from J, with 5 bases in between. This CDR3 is CAWSVGAEAFF. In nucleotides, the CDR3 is TGTGCCTGGAGTGTAGGGGCTGAAGCTTTCTTT.

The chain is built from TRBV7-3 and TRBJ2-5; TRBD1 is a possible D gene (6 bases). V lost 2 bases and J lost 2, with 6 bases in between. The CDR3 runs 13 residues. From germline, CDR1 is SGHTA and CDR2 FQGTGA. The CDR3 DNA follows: TGTGCCAGCAGCTTAGGGACACAAGAGACCCAGTACTTC. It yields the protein CASSLGTQETQYF.

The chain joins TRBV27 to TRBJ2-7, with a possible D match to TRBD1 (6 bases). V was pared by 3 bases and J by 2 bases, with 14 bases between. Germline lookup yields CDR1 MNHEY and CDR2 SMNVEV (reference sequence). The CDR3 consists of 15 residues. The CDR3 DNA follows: TGTGCCAGCAGTTTGTACAGGGTAGGGGCCTACGAGCAGTACTTC. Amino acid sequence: CASSLYRVGAYEQYF.

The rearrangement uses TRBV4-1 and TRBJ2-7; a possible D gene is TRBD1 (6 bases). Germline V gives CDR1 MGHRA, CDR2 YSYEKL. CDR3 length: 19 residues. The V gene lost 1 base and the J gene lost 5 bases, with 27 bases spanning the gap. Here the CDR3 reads CASSQVIAGAKIPSHEQYF. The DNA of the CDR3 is TGCGCCAGCAGCCAAGTTATCGCAGGGGCCAAAATTCCGTCCCACGAGCAGTACTTC.

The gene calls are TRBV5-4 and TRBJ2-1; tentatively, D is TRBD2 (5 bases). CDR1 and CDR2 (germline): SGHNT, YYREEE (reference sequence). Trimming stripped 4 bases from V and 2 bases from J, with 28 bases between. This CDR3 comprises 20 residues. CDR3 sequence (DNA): TGTGCCAGCAGCGCGGACGTAGGATATGGGCTAGCTCTACCCTACAATGAGCAGTTCTTC. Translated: CASSADVGYGLALPYNEQFF.

The CDR3 DNA reads TGCGCCAGCAGCCCCGGACAGAAGGCAGGGCAGCCCCAGCATTTT. This gives the protein CASSPGQKAGQPQHF. The chain couples TRBV5-1 to TRBJ1-5, with D possibly TRBD1 on 6 matching bases. The CDR3 consists of 15 residues. V was trimmed by 4 bases and J by 7 bases, leaving 18 bases between them. Germline V lookup: CDR1 SGHRS, CDR2 YFSETQ.

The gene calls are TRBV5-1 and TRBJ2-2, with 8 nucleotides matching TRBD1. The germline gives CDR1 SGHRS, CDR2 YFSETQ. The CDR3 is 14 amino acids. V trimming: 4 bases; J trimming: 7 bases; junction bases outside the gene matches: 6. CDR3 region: CASSAGQGGGELFF. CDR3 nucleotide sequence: TGCGCCAGCAGCGCCGGACAGGGCGGCGGGGAGCTGTTTTTT.

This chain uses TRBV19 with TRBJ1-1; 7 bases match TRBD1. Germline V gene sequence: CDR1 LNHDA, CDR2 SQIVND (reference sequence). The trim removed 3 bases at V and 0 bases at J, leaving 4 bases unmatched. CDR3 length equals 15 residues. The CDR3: CASSMGTDMNTEAFF. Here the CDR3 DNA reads TGTGCCAGTAGTATGGGGACAGACATGAACACTGAAGCTTTCTTT.

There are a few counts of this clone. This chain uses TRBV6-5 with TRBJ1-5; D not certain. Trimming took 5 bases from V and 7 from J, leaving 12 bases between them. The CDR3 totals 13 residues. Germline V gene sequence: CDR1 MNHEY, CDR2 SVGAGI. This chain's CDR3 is CASSILGGQPQHF. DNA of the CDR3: TGTGCCAGCAGTATCCTAGGAGGGCAGCCCCAGCATTTT.

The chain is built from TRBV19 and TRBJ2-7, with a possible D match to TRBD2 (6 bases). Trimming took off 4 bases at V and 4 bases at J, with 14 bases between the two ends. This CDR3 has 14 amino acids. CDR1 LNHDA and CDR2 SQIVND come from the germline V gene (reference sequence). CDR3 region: CASSRGERAYEQYF. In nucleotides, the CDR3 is TGTGCCAGTAGTAGGGGGGAGCGGGCTTACGAGCAGTACTTC.

The CDR3 DNA reads TGTGCCATAGGGGAATATAGCAATCAGCCCCAGCATTTT. Amino acids: CAIGEYSNQPQHF. The chain links TRBV2 to TRBJ1-5; maybe TRBD1 (5 bases). This CDR3 comprises 13 residues. Trimming removed 10 bases from V and 0 bases from J, with 10 bases in between. The germline V gene has CDR1 SNHLY and CDR2 FYNNEI.

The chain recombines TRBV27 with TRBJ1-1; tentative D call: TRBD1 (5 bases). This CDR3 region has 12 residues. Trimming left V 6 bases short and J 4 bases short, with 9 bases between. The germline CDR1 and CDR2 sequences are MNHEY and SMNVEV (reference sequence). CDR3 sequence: CASRRGITEAFF. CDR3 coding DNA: TGTGCCAGCAGGCGGGGGATCACTGAAGCTTTCTTT.

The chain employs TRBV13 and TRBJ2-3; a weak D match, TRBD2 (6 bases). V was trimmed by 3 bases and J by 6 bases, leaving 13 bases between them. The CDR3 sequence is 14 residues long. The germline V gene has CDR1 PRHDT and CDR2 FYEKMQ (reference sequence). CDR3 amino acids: CASSLTEAGDTQYF. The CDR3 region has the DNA TGTGCCAGCAGCTTGACGGAGGCGGGGGATACGCAGTATTTT.

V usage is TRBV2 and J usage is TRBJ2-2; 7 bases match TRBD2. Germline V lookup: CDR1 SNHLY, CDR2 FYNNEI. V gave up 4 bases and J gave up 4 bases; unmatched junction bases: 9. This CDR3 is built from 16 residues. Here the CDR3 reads CASSAERTRATGELFF. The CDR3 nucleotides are TGTGCCAGCAGTGCCGAGAGGACTAGGGCCACCGGGGAGCTGTTTTTT.

CDR3 protein: CASSVAETRVNTGELFF. The CDR3 bases are TGTGCCAGCAGCGTAGCTGAGACTAGAGTAAACACCGGGGAGCTGTTTTTT. This rearrangement joins TRBV9 to TRBJ2-2; TRBD2 is a possible D gene (6 bases). V lost 0 bases to trimming and J lost 2 bases, with 14 bases between them. The V gene's germline CDR1 is SGDLS and CDR2 YYNGEE. The CDR3 extends over 17 amino acids.

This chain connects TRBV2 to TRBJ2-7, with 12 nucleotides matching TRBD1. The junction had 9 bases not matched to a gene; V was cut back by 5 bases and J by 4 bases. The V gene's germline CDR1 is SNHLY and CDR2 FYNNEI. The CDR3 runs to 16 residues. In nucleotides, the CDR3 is TGTGCCAGCAGTCCCCGGGACAGGGGGCTTGGGTACGAGCAGTACTTC. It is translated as CASSPRDRGLGYEQYF. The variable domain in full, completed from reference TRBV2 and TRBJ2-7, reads EPEVTQTPSHQVTQMGQEVILRCVPISNHLYFYWYRQILGQKVEFLVSFYNNEISEKSEIFDDQFSVERPDGSNFTLKIRSTKLEDSAMYFCASSPRDRGLGYEQYFGPGTRLTVT.

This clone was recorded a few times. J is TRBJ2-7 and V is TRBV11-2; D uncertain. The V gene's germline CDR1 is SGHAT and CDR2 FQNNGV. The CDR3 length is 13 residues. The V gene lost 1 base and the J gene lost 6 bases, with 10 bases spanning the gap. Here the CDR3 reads CASSLGLTGEQYF. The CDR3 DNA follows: TGTGCCAGCAGCTTAGGGTTAACGGGCGAGCAGTACTTC.

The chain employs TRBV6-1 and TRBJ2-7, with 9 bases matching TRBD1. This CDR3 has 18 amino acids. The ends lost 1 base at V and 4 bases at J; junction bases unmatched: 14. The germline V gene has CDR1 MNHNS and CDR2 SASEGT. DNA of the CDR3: TGTGCCAGCAGTGAAGTTAGGGCCCTGGGGACAGGGACTTACGAGCAGTACTTC. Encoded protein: CASSEVRALGTGTYEQYF.

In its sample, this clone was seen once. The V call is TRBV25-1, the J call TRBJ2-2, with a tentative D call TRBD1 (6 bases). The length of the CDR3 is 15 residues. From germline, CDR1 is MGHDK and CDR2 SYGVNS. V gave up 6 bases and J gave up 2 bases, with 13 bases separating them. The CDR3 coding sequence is TGTGCCAGCAGCGAAGTAGGGGGTAACACCGGGGAGCTGTTTTTT. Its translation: CASSEVGGNTGELFF.

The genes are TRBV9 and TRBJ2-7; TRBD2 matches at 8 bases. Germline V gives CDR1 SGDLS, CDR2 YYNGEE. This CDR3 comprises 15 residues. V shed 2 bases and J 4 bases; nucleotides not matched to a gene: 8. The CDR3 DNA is TGTGCCAGCAGCGTCAGAGCGGGAGAGTGGTACGAGCAGTACTTC. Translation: CASSVRAGEWYEQYF.